This is a list of T cell receptor beta chains from one sample in a study of T cell repertoires in cytomegalovirus infection. Via MiXCR, TCRdb re-called the reads, giving one row per CDR3 protein. Of about 600,000 distinct CDR3 sequences listed, roughly a quarter are singletons. The sequencing input was CD8+ T cells from PBMCs. Every receptor here comes from a human donor in good health (CMV status not recorded). Some clones in this sample may be carry-over from other donors' samples. CDR3s include the opening cysteine and the closing phenylalanine or tryptophan. A D gene is named only where the DNA matches it firmly. Clone size, where shown, is once, few, many, or a class for clones that have expanded.

TRBD1 | TRBJ1-1 | TRBV5-6 | . | CASSDQGAEAFF | TGTGCCAGCAGCGACCAGGGGGCTGAAGCTTTCTTT
. | TRBJ2-7 | TRBV14 | few | CASSQVASSYEQYF | TGTGCCAGCAGCCAAGTGGCAAGCTCCTACGAGCAGTACTTC
TRBD2 | TRBJ2-3 | TRBV6-2/TRBV6-3 | many | CASSYSTASGGSTDTQYF | TGTGCCAGCAGTTACTCAACAGCTAGCGGGGGAAGCACAGATACGCAGTATTTT
TRBD2 | TRBJ2-5 | TRBV12-5 | few | CASGSPTGGETQYF | TGTGCTAGTGGTTCCCCGACGGGGGGGGAGACCCAGTACTTC
TRBD2 | TRBJ2-1 | TRBV12-5 | . | CASGLGRGGEQFF | TGTGCTAGTGGTTTGGGGCGGGGGGGTGAGCAGTTCTTC
TRBD2 | TRBJ2-1 | TRBV7-6 | many | CASSWAAGGFYNEQFF | TGTGCCAGCAGCTGGGCGGCGGGGGGATTTTACAATGAGCAGTTCTTC
. | TRBJ2-2 | TRBV5-1 | few | CASSLARGADTGELFF | TGCGCCAGCAGCTTGGCCCGGGGGGCGGACACCGGGGAGCTGTTTTTT
. | TRBJ1-4 | TRBV4-1 | many | CASSQEPGTPYEKLFF | TGCGCCAGCAGCCAAGAGCCGGGGACCCCTTATGAAAAACTGTTTTTT
TRBD2 | TRBJ2-1 | TRBV10-3 | . | CAINLAGGNYNEQFF | TGTGCCATCAACTTAGCGGGGGGAAACTACAATGAGCAGTTCTTC
TRBD1 | TRBJ1-5 | TRBV7-6 | many | CASSLSTRDREDQPQHF | TGTGCCAGCAGCTTATCCACCCGGGACAGGGAGGATCAGCCCCAGCATTTT
TRBD1 | TRBJ1-5 | TRBV29-1 | . | CSQRIGTGTESNQPQHF | TGCAGCCAACGAATAGGGACAGGCACGGAAAGCAATCAGCCCCAGCATTTT
. | TRBJ2-5 | TRBV28 | few | CASSLTLYQETQYF | TGTGCCAGCAGTTTAACTCTGTACCAAGAGACCCAGTACTTC
. | TRBJ2-3 | TRBV19 | . | CASSMEGASTDTQYF | TGTGCCAGTAGTATGGAGGGTGCTAGCACAGATACGCAGTATTTT
. | TRBJ2-2 | TRBV10-3 | few | CAIRTDSTGELFF | TGTGCCATCAGAACAGACAGCACCGGGGAGCTGTTTTTT
TRBD1 | TRBJ2-1 | TRBV7-9 | many | CASSRTGEQFF | TGTGCCAGCAGCCGGACAGGCGAGCAGTTCTTC
TRBD2 | TRBJ2-1 | TRBV29-1 | . | CSVDGTAGGSSNEQFF | TGCAGCGTTGATGGAACTGCGGGGGGTTCAAGCAATGAGCAGTTCTTC
TRBD1 | TRBJ1-6 | TRBV7-6 | . | CASSLGQGNSSLHF | TGTGCCAGCAGCCTGGGACAGGGGAATTCATCCCTCCACTTT
. | TRBJ2-1 | TRBV6-2/TRBV6-3 | . | CASSYRRGEQFF | TGTGCCAGCAGTTACCGGCGGGGTGAGCAGTTCTTC
. | TRBJ2-2 | TRBV7-1 | . | CASRPDSNTGELFF | TGTGCCAGCAGACCCGACAGTAACACCGGGGAGCTGTTTTTT
TRBD1 | TRBJ2-7 | TRBV12-3/TRBV12-4 | few | CASSSGTAVFSYEQYF | TGTGCCAGCAGTTCCGGGACAGCTGTATTCTCCTACGAGCAGTACTTC
. | TRBJ2-6 | TRBV2 | few | CASSEAWEYGANVLTF | TGTGCCAGCAGTGAAGCCTGGGAGTACGGGGCCAACGTCCTGACTTTC
. | TRBJ1-5 | TRBV12-5 | . | CASGLSRGAGDQPQHF | TGTGCTAGTGGTTTGTCCCGGGGAGCAGGGGATCAGCCCCAGCATTTT
. | TRBJ2-2 | TRBV20-1 | . | CSVPVQDLNTGELFF | TGCAGTGTTCCCGTACAGGACCTGAACACCGGGGAGCTGTTTTTT
. | TRBJ1-1 | TRBV29-1 | few | CSVGLRGGTEAFF | TGCAGCGTTGGTTTAAGGGGAGGCACTGAAGCTTTCTTT
. | TRBJ1-1 | TRBV28 | few | CASSLTLKNTEAFF | TGTGCCAGCAGTTTAACTCTGAAAAACACTGAAGCTTTCTTT
TRBD1 | TRBJ1-1 | TRBV6-5 | many | CASSRDSGVTEAFF | TGTGCCAGCAGCAGGGACAGTGGGGTTACTGAAGCTTTCTTT
TRBD1 | TRBJ2-3 | TRBV9 | . | CASSAGTGFSTDTQYF | TGTGCCAGCAGCGCCGGGACAGGGTTTAGCACAGATACGCAGTATTTT
. | TRBJ2-1 | TRBV20-1 | . | CSARPLEQFDEQFF | TGCAGTGCTAGGCCCCTCGAGCAATTCGATGAGCAGTTCTTC
. | TRBJ1-3 | TRBV15 | . | CATSRPDSFSGNTIYF | TGTGCCACCAGCAGACCGGACAGTTTCTCTGGAAACACCATATATTTT